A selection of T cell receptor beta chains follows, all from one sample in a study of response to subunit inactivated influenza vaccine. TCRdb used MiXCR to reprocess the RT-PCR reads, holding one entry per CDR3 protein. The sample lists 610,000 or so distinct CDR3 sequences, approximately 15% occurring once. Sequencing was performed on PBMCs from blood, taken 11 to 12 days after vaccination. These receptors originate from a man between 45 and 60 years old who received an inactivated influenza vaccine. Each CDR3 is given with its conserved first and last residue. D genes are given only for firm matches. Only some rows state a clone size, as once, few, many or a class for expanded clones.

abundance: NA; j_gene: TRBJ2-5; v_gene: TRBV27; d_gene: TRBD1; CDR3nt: TGTGCCAGCAGTTTTAGGGGGCATCGTCAAGAGACCCAGTACTTC; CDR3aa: CASSFRGHRQETQYF
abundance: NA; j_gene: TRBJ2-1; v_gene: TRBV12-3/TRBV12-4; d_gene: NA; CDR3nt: TGTGCCAGCAGTAGACTCGCCAGGGAGCCTGAGCAGTTCTTC; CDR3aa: CASSRLAREPEQFF
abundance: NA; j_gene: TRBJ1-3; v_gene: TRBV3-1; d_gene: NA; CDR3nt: TGTGCCAGCAGCACGCGGACAGATGGAAACACCATATATTTT; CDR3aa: CASSTRTDGNTIYF
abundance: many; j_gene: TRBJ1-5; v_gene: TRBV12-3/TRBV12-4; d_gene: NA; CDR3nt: TGTGCCAGCAGTTTGGGCATGGACGAGGCTAGCAATCAGCCCCAGCATTTT; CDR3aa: CASSLGMDEASNQPQHF
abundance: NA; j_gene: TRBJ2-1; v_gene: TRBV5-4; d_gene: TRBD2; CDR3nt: TGTGCCAGCAGCTTGGGGACGGGGGGGGCCTACAATGAGCAGTTCTTC; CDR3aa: CASSLGTGGAYNEQFF
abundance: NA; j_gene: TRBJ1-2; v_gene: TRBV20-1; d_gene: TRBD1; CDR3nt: TGCAGTGCCCAGGGACAGCTCTATGGCTACACCTTC; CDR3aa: CSAQGQLYGYTF
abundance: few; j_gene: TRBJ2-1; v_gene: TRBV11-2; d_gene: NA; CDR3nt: TGTGCCAGCAGCTTAGATTATGGGCCCCCTGCGGAGCAGTTCTTC; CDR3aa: CASSLDYGPPAEQFF
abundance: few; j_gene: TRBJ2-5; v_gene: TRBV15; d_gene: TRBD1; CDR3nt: TGTGCCACCAGCAGAGTTGACAGGGGCGAGACCCAGTACTTC; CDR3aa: CATSRVDRGETQYF
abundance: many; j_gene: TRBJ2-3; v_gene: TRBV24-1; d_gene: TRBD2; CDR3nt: TGTGCCACCAGTGATCCAACTAGCGGGAGAACAGATACGCAGTATTTT; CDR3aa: CATSDPTSGRTDTQYF
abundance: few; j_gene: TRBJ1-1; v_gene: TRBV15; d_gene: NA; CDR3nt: TGTGCCACCAGCAGAGACCAGGGAGGCCTCGAAGCTTTCTTT; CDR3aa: CATSRDQGGLEAFF
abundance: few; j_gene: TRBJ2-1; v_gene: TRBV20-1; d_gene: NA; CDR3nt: TGCAGTTTTGCAGGGTCCCCTAATTACAATGAGCAGTTCTTC; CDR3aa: CSFAGSPNYNEQFF
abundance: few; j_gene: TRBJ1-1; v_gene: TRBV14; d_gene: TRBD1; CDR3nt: TGTGCCAGCAGCCCTAGGACAGGGATGAACACTGAAGCTTTCTTT; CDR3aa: CASSPRTGMNTEAFF
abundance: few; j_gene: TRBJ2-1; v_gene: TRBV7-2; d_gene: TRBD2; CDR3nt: TGTGCCAGCAGCTTACTTGGGGGTAGCGGGGTTGAGCAGTTCTTC; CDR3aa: CASSLLGGSGVEQFF
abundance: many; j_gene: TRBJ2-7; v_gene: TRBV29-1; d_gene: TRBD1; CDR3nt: TGCAGCGTTGAAGGGGGGGCAGGGGGCGCTTACGAGCAGTACTTC; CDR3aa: CSVEGGAGGAYEQYF
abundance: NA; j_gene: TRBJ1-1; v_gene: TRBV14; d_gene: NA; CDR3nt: TGTGCCAGCCGCAGAGGGGGTGACACTGAAGCTTTCTTT; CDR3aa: CASRRGGDTEAFF
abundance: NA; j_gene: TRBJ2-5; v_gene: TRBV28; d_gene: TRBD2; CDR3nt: TGTGCCAGCAGCCGGGACGCGGGAGTCTGGGAGACCCAGTACTTC; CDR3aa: CASSRDAGVWETQYF
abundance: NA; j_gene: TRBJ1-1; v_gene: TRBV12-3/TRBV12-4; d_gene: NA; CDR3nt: TGTGCCAGCAGTCCCCAAAGGAACACTGAAGCTTTCTTT; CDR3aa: CASSPQRNTEAFF
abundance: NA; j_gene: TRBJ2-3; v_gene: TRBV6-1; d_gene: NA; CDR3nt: TGTGCCAGCAGGGACGGGAGTCGCACAGATACGCAGTATTTT; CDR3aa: CASRDGSRTDTQYF